These 30 T cell receptor beta chains originate from one sample sequenced in a study of T cell responses to AZD1222 COVID-19 vaccine (dated by TCRdb to the early 2020s). Libraries came from the immunoSEQ multiplex PCR assay. This is the immuneACCESS table as TCRdb keeps it, with only in-frame sequences that have V and J called. A part of the clones is gone; compared with another copy, unresolved V genes explain less than half, and the rest is unexplained. The table for this sample lists about 75,000 clones; roughly 87% of them were counted only once. Jointly, the top ten make up roughly 18% of the sample. The time point label on this specimen signifies: about 28 days (+/-7) after the second vaccine dose. The specimen comprised peripheral blood, sampled 28 days after the second AZD1222 dose. The origin of the receptors is an adult who received the AZD1222 COVID-19 vaccine.

The chain links TRBV4-2 to TRBJ1-2; D gene uncertain. In germline, CDR1 is LGHNA, CDR2 YNFKEQ. This CDR3 has 18 amino acids. Trimming took off 5 bases at V and 3 bases at J, with 25 bases between the two ends. The CDR3 DNA follows: TGTGCCAGCAGCAAAAGAAAGGATGCGACAATTGCTGACTATGGCTACACCTTC. Amino acids: CASSKRKDATIADYGYTF.

This clone came up once. This chain joins TRBV3-1 (or the pseudogene TRBV3-2) and TRBJ1-6; D is uncertain. Germline CDR1 is LGHDT and CDR2 is YNNKEL (reference sequence). Trimming pared 2 bases from V and 9 bases from J, leaving 11 bases between. The CDR3 contains 14 residues. CDR3 sequence (DNA): TGTGCCAGCAGCCAATTGCTTTCGTCTTCACCCCTCCACTTT. Amino acid sequence: CASSQLLSSSPLHF.

This sequence joins TRBV7-3 and TRBJ2-1; weak D call: TRBD2 (6 bases). With 0 bases removed from V and 4 bases from J, the gap between germline ends came to 10 bases. CDR3 length equals 15 residues. Germline CDR1 is SGHTA and CDR2 is FQGTGA. CDR3 residues: CASSLTRDSYNEQFF. The DNA for the CDR3 is TGTGCCAGCAGCTTAACCCGGGACTCTTACAATGAGCAGTTCTTC. Variable domain in full (rest from reference TRBV7-3 and TRBJ2-1): GAGVSQTPSNKVTEKGKYVELRCDPISGHTALYWYRQSLGQGPEFLIYFQGTGAADDSGLPNDRFFAVRPEGSVSTLKIQRTERGDSAVYLCASSLTRDSYNEQFFGPGTRLTVL.

The V gene is TRBV5-1, the J gene TRBJ1-1, with D unresolved. Germline CDR1 and CDR2: SGHRS and YFSETQ. The CDR3 totals 15 residues. With 0 bases removed from V and 3 bases from J, the gap between germline ends came to 12 bases. In nucleotides, the CDR3 is TGCGCCAGCAGCTTGGGTCACGGGGTCGACACTGAAGCTTTCTTT. Residues: CASSLGHGVDTEAFF.

The DNA for the CDR3 is TGTGCCAGCAGACCTTTCTCCTACGAGCAGTACTTC. This gives the protein CASRPFSYEQYF. V and J are TRBV2 and TRBJ2-7; D is uncertain. In germline, CDR1 is SNHLY, CDR2 FYNNEI. This CDR3 is 12 amino acids long. Trimming left V 6 bases short and J 0 bases short, with 6 bases between.

The table lists this clone with a count of one. CDR3: CASTPDSYGYTF. For the CDR3, the DNA is TGTGCCAGTACTCCCGACAGTTATGGCTACACCTTC. The chain couples TRBV19 to TRBJ1-2, with D perhaps matching TRBD1 (5 bases). With 7 bases removed from V and 5 bases from J, the gap between germline ends came to 11 bases. CDR3 length equals 12 residues. The V gene's germline CDR1 is LNHDA and CDR2 SQIVND (reference sequence).

This chain links TRBV2 with TRBJ1-2; D is perhaps TRBD1 (6 bases). Between the trimmed V and J ends, which lost 4 bases and 8 bases, there was a span of 14 bases. This CDR3 contains 13 residues. CDR1 is SNHLY, CDR2 FYNNEI, per germline. In DNA form, the CDR3 reads TGTGCCAGCAGTGTGGGACCGGGGGGCGGCTACACCTTC. It codes for CASSVGPGGGYTF.

The rearrangement uses TRBV24-1 and TRBJ2-2; D remains unclear. Germline lookup yields CDR1 KGHDR and CDR2 SFDVKD. V was clipped by 0 bases and J by 1 base, with 5 bases between them. CDR3 length: 15 amino acids. CDR3 loop: CATSDLSQNTGELFF. For the CDR3, the DNA is TGTGCCACCAGTGATTTGTCGCAGAACACCGGGGAGCTGTTTTTT.

J is TRBJ1-5 and V is TRBV6-5, with 7 bases fitting TRBD1. The CDR3 loop spans 14 amino acids. CDR1 and CDR2 from the germline V gene are MNHEY and SVGAGI. V shed 4 bases, J shed 6 bases, and the junction held 6 bases outside the gene matches. The CDR3 DNA sequence: TGTGCCAGCAGTTCAACAGGGGAGGGTCAGCCCCAGCATTTT. Amino acids: CASSSTGEGQPQHF.

This chain uses TRBV6-1 with TRBJ2-7; D may match TRBD1 or TRBD2 (5 bases each). With 6 bases removed from V and 7 bases from J, the gap between germline ends came to 13 bases. Germline V CDR1 and CDR2: MNHNS, SASEGT. The CDR3 loop spans 12 amino acids. The CDR3 DNA is TGTGCCAGCAGCTCCCGGGGCTGGGAGCAGTACTTC. This codes for CASSSRGWEQYF.

The rearrangement joins TRBV28 to TRBJ1-2; no clear D. The CDR3 totals 11 residues. V was clipped by 6 bases and J by 7 bases, with 9 bases between them. CDR1 and CDR2 from the germline V gene are MDHEN and SYDVKM. CDR3 residues: CASSGSSGYTF. Here the CDR3 DNA reads TGTGCCAGCAGCGGGAGTTCTGGCTACACCTTC.

This clone appeared once. The V call is TRBV6-1, the J call TRBJ2-7; the match to TRBD1 covers 8 bases. CDR1 and CDR2 (germline): MNHNS, SASEGT. The CDR3 is 13 amino acids. With V trimmed by 4 bases and J by 7 bases, 6 bases remained unmatched. CDR3 amino acids: CASSAGGGGEQYF. The CDR3 DNA is TGTGCCAGCAGTGCAGGGGGCGGCGGGGAGCAGTACTTC.

The CDR3 DNA reads as TGTGCCAGCAGCTCCATAAAGGGTGGGACCGGGGAGCTGTTTTTT. Translated, it gives CASSSIKGGTGELFF. The chain employs TRBV7-2 and TRBJ2-2; D not certain. The ends were cut back, 4 bases at V and 5 bases at J, with 14 bases in the middle. The germline V gene has CDR1 SGHTA and CDR2 FQGNSA. The CDR3 contains 15 residues.

J is TRBJ1-3 and V is TRBV9; D remains ambiguous. V lost 0 bases to trimming and J lost 0 bases, with 4 bases between them. From germline, CDR1 is SGDLS and CDR2 YYNGEE. The CDR3 runs to 14 residues. CDR3 DNA sequence: TGTGCCAGCAGCGTAGAAGGCTCTGGAAACACCATATATTTT. Translating it yields CASSVEGSGNTIYF.

The gene calls are TRBV11-2 and TRBJ2-7; D is unclear. Germline V lookup: CDR1 SGHAT, CDR2 FQNNGV. CDR3 size: 14 residues. V lost 5 bases and J lost 2, with 13 bases in between. The CDR3 here is CASSPRTDTYEQYF. The CDR3 nucleotides are TGTGCCAGCAGCCCCCGGACCGATACCTACGAGCAGTACTTC. The variable domain in full, completed from reference TRBV11-2 and TRBJ2-7, reads EAGVAQSPRYKIIEKRQSVAFWCNPISGHATLYWYQQILGQGPKLLIQFQNNGVVDDSQLPKDRFSAERLKGVDSTLKIQPAKLEDSAVYLCASSPRTDTYEQYFGPGTRLTVT.

The rearrangement uses TRBV7-6 and TRBJ1-2; no definite D call. Trimming cost V 1 base and J 1 base, with 19 bases left between them. There are 18 residues in the CDR3. Germline CDR1 and CDR2: SGHVS and FNYEAQ. CDR3 sequence reads: CASSLGPSRNPLNYGYTF. In nucleotides, the CDR3 is TGTGCCAGCAGCTTAGGACCCAGCAGGAACCCTCTTAACTATGGCTACACCTTC.

The V gene is TRBV9, the J gene TRBJ1-2; D possibly corresponds to TRBD1 (5 bases). The CDR3 is 13 amino acids. Per germline, CDR1 SGDLS and CDR2 YYNGEE. With 0 bases removed from V and 7 bases from J, the gap between germline ends came to 10 bases. CDR3 bases: TGTGCCAGCAGCGTAGATCAGGGAGGTGGCTACACCTTC. As protein: CASSVDQGGGYTF.

This chain uses TRBV18 with TRBJ2-2; TRBD1 might be the D (6 bases). V gave up 3 bases and J gave up 0 bases, with 8 bases separating them. Germline V lookup: CDR1 KGHSH, CDR2 LQKENI. The CDR3 loop spans 15 amino acids. This chain's CDR3 is CASSPDSSNTGELFF. CDR3 nucleotides: TGTGCCAGCTCACCGGACAGCTCGAACACCGGGGAGCTGTTTTTT.

The rearrangement joins TRBV5-4 to TRBJ1-2, with D perhaps matching TRBD1 (5 bases). CDR3 length: 14 amino acids. CDR1 and CDR2 (germline): SGHNT, YYREEE (reference sequence). The V and J ends lost 4 bases and 2 bases respectively, with 12 bases between them. The CDR3 DNA reads as TGTGCCAGCAGCCTTCCAGGGCAAAACTATGGCTACACCTTC. Its translation is CASSLPGQNYGYTF.

The rearrangement links TRBV19 to TRBJ1-1, with D unresolved. The CDR3 loop spans 13 amino acids. V dropped 2 bases and J dropped 6 bases, with 10 bases sitting between them. Germline CDR1 and CDR2: LNHDA and SQIVND (reference sequence). The CDR3 region is CASSINLFAEAFF. Written as DNA, the CDR3 is TGTGCCAGTAGTATAAATCTTTTTGCTGAAGCTTTCTTT.

The chain has TRBV4-1 and TRBJ2-7; 7 positions agree with TRBD2. Germline loops: CDR1 MGHRA, CDR2 YSYEKL. Trimming removed 6 bases from V and 5 bases from J; junction bases left unmatched: 13. This CDR3 region has 15 residues. The CDR3 protein is CASRLIPGLQHEQYF. CDR3 coding DNA: TGCGCCAGCAGACTAATTCCGGGACTACAGCACGAGCAGTACTTC.

This chain joins TRBV4-1 and TRBJ2-4; possibly TRBD1 for D (7 bases). The germline CDR1 and CDR2 sequences are MGHRA and YSYEKL. V dropped 1 base and J dropped 8 bases, with 18 bases sitting between them. This CDR3 comprises 16 residues. DNA of the CDR3: TGCGCCAGCAGCCAAGTGGAGGGGGCAATGGGAGACATTCAGTACTTC. Amino acid sequence: CASSQVEGAMGDIQYF.

The genes are TRBV7-9 and TRBJ1-6; tentative D call: TRBD1 (5 bases). The CDR3 loop spans 14 amino acids. V lost 6 bases and J 7 bases, leaving 13 bases between the germline ends. Germline V CDR1 and CDR2: SEHNR, FQNEAQ (reference sequence). The CDR3 sequence: CASSLGTENSPLHF. The CDR3 region has the DNA TGTGCCAGCAGTCTAGGGACGGAAAATTCACCCCTCCACTTT.

This clone has more than one count but fewer than ten. The chain uses TRBV28 and TRBJ1-2, with 7 bases aligning to TRBD1. V shed 6 bases, J shed 2 bases, and the junction held 6 bases outside the gene matches. CDR3 length equals 14 residues. CDR1 is MDHEN, CDR2 SYDVKM, per germline. CDR3 in amino acids: CASSYSQGNYGYTF. The CDR3 DNA reads TGTGCCAGCAGCTATTCACAGGGGAACTATGGCTACACCTTC.

The gene calls are TRBV9 and TRBJ2-3, with a possible D match to TRBD1 (5 bases). The V gene's germline CDR1 is SGDLS and CDR2 YYNGEE. The CDR3 has 15 amino acids. V lost 0 bases, J lost 2 bases, and 10 bases lay in between. The CDR3 nucleotides are TGTGCCAGCAGCGTAGGACAGAAACTCACAGATACGCAGTATTTT. This codes for CASSVGQKLTDTQYF.

The chain recombines TRBV18 with TRBJ1-5; 9 nucleotides match TRBD1. The germline V gene encodes CDR1 KGHSH and CDR2 LQKENI. The V gene end was trimmed by 2 bases and the J gene end by 3 bases; junction bases not matched to a gene: 23. The CDR3 has 22 residues. The CDR3 bases are TGTGCCAGCTCACCAAGGGGGCACTCCGGGACAGGGCCTGCTACCCCCAATCAGCCCCAGCATTTT. This sequence encodes CASSPRGHSGTGPATPNQPQHF.

This chain connects TRBV23-1 to TRBJ2-5; maybe TRBD2 (6 bases). TRBV23-1 belongs to the ORF category, with a function that is uncertain. Trimming stripped 5 bases from V and 4 bases from J, with 14 bases between. The CDR3 loop spans 14 amino acids. DNA of the CDR3: TGCGCCAGCAGTAACGGGCAGGAGGGAGAGACCCAGTACTTC. Protein: CASSNGQEGETQYF.

In this sample, this clone turned up a few times. The sample contains more than one DNA sequence encoding this CDR3. This chain links TRBV27 with TRBJ2-4; D may be TRBD1 (6 bases). Germline V gives CDR1 MNHEY, CDR2 SMNVEV (reference sequence). The length of the CDR3 is 17 residues. Trimming shortened V by 4 bases and J by 2 bases, and 18 bases separated the two germline ends. CDR3 in amino acids: CASSSPSTGFPKNIQYF. Written as DNA, the CDR3 is TGTGCCAGCAGTTCGCCTTCCACAGGGTTCCCCAAAAACATTCAGTACTTC.

This clone appeared a single time. V usage is TRBV5-1 and J usage is TRBJ1-2; D is uncertain. V was shortened by 0 bases and J by 1 base, with 13 bases between the two germline ends. Germline values: CDR1 SGHRS, CDR2 YFSETQ. The CDR3 contains 16 residues. In DNA form, the CDR3 reads TGCGCCAGCAGCTTGGGTCGTGACACCCTTAACTATGGCTACACCTTC. Translated: CASSLGRDTLNYGYTF.

The sample holds one count of this clone. This specimen includes other DNA sequences encoding the same CDR3. V and J are TRBV7-9 and TRBJ2-7; D is undetermined. V gave up 5 bases and J gave up 1 base, with 6 bases separating them. Germline V gene lookup returns CDR1 SEHNR and CDR2 FQNEAQ (reference sequence). This CDR3 contains 12 residues. The CDR3 reads CASSRSSYEQYF. In nucleotides, the CDR3 is TGTGCCAGCAGCCGCTCTTCCTACGAGCAGTACTTC.